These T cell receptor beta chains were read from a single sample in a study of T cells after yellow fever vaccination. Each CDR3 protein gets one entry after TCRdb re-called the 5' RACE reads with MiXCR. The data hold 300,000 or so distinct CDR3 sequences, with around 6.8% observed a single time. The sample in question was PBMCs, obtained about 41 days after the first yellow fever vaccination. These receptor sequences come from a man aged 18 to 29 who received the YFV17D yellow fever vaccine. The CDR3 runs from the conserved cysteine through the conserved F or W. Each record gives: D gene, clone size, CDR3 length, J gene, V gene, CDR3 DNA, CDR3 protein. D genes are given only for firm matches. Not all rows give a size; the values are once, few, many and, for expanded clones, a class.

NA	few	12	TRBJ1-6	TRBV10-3	TGTGCCATCAGTGAAGAGGGTTCACCCCTCCACTTT	CAISEEGSPLHF
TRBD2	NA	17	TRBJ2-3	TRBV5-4	TGTGCCAGCAGCTTGGATCCGGCGGGGGGGAGCACAGATACGCAGTATTTT	CASSLDPAGGSTDTQYF
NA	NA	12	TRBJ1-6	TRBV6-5	TGTGCCAGCAGCCAATTGAATTCACCCCTCCACTTT	CASSQLNSPLHF
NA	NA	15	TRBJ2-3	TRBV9	TGTGCCAGCAGCGTAAATGGGTACCGCACAGATACGCAGTATTTT	CASSVNGYRTDTQYF
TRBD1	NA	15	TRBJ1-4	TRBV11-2	TGTGCCAGCAGCTTCACCGGGACAGGGTATGAAAAACTGTTTTTT	CASSFTGTGYEKLFF
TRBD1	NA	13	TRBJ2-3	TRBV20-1	TGCAGTGCGGAGGCAGGGGGACCAGATACGCAGTATTTT	CSAEAGGPDTQYF
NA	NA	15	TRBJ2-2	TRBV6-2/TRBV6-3	TGTGCCAGCAGTAAACGACAGACGAACACCGGGGAGCTGTTTTTT	CASSKRQTNTGELFF
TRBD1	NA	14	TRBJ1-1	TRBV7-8	TGTGCCAGCAGTACAGGGGTCGCGAACACTGAAGCTTTCTTT	CASSTGVANTEAFF
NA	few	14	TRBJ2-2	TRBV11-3	TGTGCCAGCAGCCGTGGGGGGTCCCCCGGGGAGCTGTTTTTT	CASSRGGSPGELFF
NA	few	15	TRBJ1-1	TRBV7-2	TGTGCCAGCAGCTTAGGTCGGGTCATGAACACTGAAGCTTTCTTT	CASSLGRVMNTEAFF
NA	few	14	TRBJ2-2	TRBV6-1	TGTGCCAGCAGGCCGCCGGGTTCTAGCGGGGAGCTGTTTTTT	CASRPPGSSGELFF
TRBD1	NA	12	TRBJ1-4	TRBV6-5	TGTGCTTCGGGACAGGAAGATGAAAAACTGTTTTTT	CASGQEDEKLFF
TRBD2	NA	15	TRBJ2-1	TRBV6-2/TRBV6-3	TGTGCCAGCAGTTATAGCGGGGGCCAATACAATGAGCAGTTCTTC	CASSYSGGQYNEQFF
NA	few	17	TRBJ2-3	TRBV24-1	TGTGCCACCAGTGATTCCCGGATCGGACAAGTTACAGATACGCAGTATTTT	CATSDSRIGQVTDTQYF
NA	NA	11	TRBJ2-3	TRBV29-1	TGCAGCGTTCCGGGGTCAGATACGCAGTATTTT	CSVPGSDTQYF
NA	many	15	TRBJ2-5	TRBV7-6	TGTGCCAGCAGCTTCAAGGGGAATGTGGGGGAGACCCAGTACTTC	CASSFKGNVGETQYF
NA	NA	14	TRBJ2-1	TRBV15	TGTGCCACGGGCGGACGGGGGTTATACAATGAGCAGTTCTTC	CATGGRGLYNEQFF
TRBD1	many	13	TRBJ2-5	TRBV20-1	TGCAGTGCTTCTCGGGACAGCCAAGAGACCCAGTACTTC	CSASRDSQETQYF
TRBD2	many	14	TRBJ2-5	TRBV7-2	TGTGCCAGCAGCTCAGCGGGGACCCAAGAGACCCAGTACTTC	CASSSAGTQETQYF
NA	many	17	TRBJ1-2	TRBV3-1	TGTGCCAGCAGAGGCCCCGGACAGCCCGGCTTAGGCTATGGCTACACCTTC	CASRGPGQPGLGYGYTF